A selection of T cell receptor beta chains follows, all from one sample in a study of T cell repertoires in cytomegalovirus infection. TCRdb recomputed calls from the reads with MiXCR, one row per CDR3 protein. The profile covers approximately 100,000 distinct CDR3 sequences, with roughly a quarter appearing a single time and more than 35% taken by the ten largest. Sequenced input: CD8+ T cells from PBMCs. Source of these receptors: a human donor in good health (CMV status not recorded). Some clones in this sample may be carry-over from other donors' samples. Each CDR3 is given without its conserved first and last residue. Fields, in order: V gene, J gene, CDR3 protein.

>TRBV7-6|TRBJ1-6
ASSLGSNSPLH
>TRBV28|TRBJ1-6
ASSRRGGRSPLH
>TRBV28|TRBJ2-1
ASSSTGQGYNEQF
>TRBV6-1|TRBJ1-1
ASSGWGFLNTESF
>TRBV28|TRBJ2-7
ASSPRDTFPYEQY
>TRBV7-3|TRBJ2-1
ASSLDSSWEQF
>TRBV9|TRBJ2-2
ASSVSGTLAAGELF
>TRBV28|TRBJ1-4
ASSWGGLPNEKLF
>TRBV2|TRBJ2-3
ASRGEDTQY
>TRBV30|TRBJ1-5
AWSKDRPQH
>TRBV7-6|TRBJ1-1
ASSLGGVNTEAF
>TRBV27|TRBJ1-1
ASSKGSTEAF
>TRBV12-3/TRBV12-4|TRBJ2-1
ASRQWTLI
>TRBV20-1|TRBJ2-1
SARDIYSGSDSYNEQF
>TRBV20-1|TRBJ2-1
SANTGYNEQF
>TRBV20-1|TRBJ1-2
SARDLSFDYGYT
>TRBV6-2/TRBV6-3|TRBJ2-7
ASSLLIELPLYEQY
>TRBV15|TRBJ1-1
ATSRARLGDTEAF
>TRBV11-2|TRBJ2-5
ASSSDRYQETQY
>TRBV12-3/TRBV12-4|TRBJ2-2
ASSFEGRTGELF
>TRBV7-9|TRBJ2-1
ASSLAPIEQF
>TRBV20-1|TRBJ2-2
SASGRTGELF
>TRBV9|TRBJ2-6
ASSVTGIGANVLT
>TRBV7-2|TRBJ1-2
ASSSYNYGYT
>TRBV10-3|TRBJ2-1
AISEGLAGGRNEQF
>TRBV7-8|TRBJ1-2
ASSLVRGRGDGGYT
>TRBV6-5|TRBJ2-7
ASSYGAGTSEQY
>TRBV28|TRBJ1-2
ASSLTRQLINYGYT
>TRBV28|TRBJ2-3
ASSLREGYTQY
>TRBV6-2/TRBV6-3|TRBJ2-1
ASTSGGQVDEQF
>TRBV28|TRBJ1-5
ASSINQPQH
>TRBV19|TRBJ1-1
ASSIGVRPVPMNTEAF
>TRBV20-1|TRBJ2-1
SARGWLAEYNEQF
>TRBV5-6|TRBJ1-2
ASSYRTGVVRNYGYT
>TRBV7-2|TRBJ1-5
ASSPWGNQPQH
>TRBV20-1|TRBJ2-2
SQGHTNTGELF
>TRBV6-2/TRBV6-3|TRBJ2-1
ASSYSSEQF
>TRBV19|TRBJ2-6
ASSIDGVHSYSGANVLT
>TRBV12-3/TRBV12-4|TRBJ1-2
ASSLSPRVGYT
>TRBV7-9|TRBJ2-7
ASVDRVYEQY